Included here is one TCR beta chain sequence, with context. The germline gene is not matched at one end of the junction; a read error may be the cause. This entry belongs to a study of blood T cell repertoires in COVID-19. Study-wide background: The samples span acute and convalescent COVID-19 from the United States, Italy and Spain.

In the authors' workflow: Amplification from reference gene primers served as the basis for estimated nucleated cell counts. The table came from immunoSEQ multiplex PCR; TCRdb's copy has only in-frame clones and leaves some out. The D gene and trimming were derived from the DNA, and the V and J assignments and clone size from that table. The data hold about 160,000 clones, with around nine tenths observed a single time. This CDR3 comprises 18 residues. Germline CDR1 ENHRY, CDR2 SYGVKD. This TCR was recovered from a woman aged 70-85 years with COVID-19, enrolled during active disease. V and J are TRBV10-3 and TRBJ2-7, with 9 bases fitting TRBD1. Sequenced material: peripheral blood. CDR3 region: CAIGTVRGTGTGSSEQYF. CDR3 nucleotides: TGTGCCATCGGCACAGTGCGGGGAACCGGGACAGGGTCCTCCGAGCAGTACTTC.